The clone carrying this T cell receptor beta chain was counted many times. Its antigen is as yet unknown. V was pared by 4 bases and J by 0 bases, with 10 bases of the junction left unmatched. The germline gives CDR1 SEHNR, CDR2 FQNEAQ (reference sequence). The CDR3 runs 17 residues. The sample is drawn from a study of T cell repertoires in cytomegalovirus infection. For the study at large: It was the public TCR beta signatures that indicated both CMV infection and matching HLA type.

Study-wide points: The study found HLA-C-restricted CMV-specific TCR beta clonotypes dominating the ex vivo response. Cumulated frequencies of public TCR beta families served to identify carriers of CMV plus the relevant HLA.

TCRdb independently ran MiXCR on the reads; one entry per CDR3 protein. Of approximately 500,000 distinct CDR3 sequences detected, more than 20% appear once; the ten largest clones hold under 15%. This TCR was sampled from a human donor in good health (CMV status not recorded). Some clones in this sample may be carry-over from other donors' samples. The sample comprised PBMCs. The chain links TRBV7-9 to TRBJ2-3; 7 nucleotides agree with TRBD1. The CDR3 spells CASSSGTTGPSTDTQYF. The CDR3 DNA reads TGTGCCAGCAGCTCCGGGACGACAGGGCCTAGCACAGATACGCAGTATTTT.